Listed below are T cell receptor beta chains from one sample, sequenced in a study of shared clonotypes between healthy human individuals. TCRdb keeps only in-frame clones here, not all; method: immunoSEQ multiplex PCR. This table has about 2.4 million clones, 85% to 95% appearing once. Sequenced material: naive CD4+ T cells sorted from blood. The receptors derive from a man in his late teens or twenties in good health. Each CDR3 is given without its conserved first and last residue.

J gene: TRBJ2-2; V gene: TRBV6-1; CDR3 protein: ASSESRTWGELF
J gene: TRBJ2-5; V gene: TRBV7-2; CDR3 protein: ASSLVQGIDSARY
J gene: TRBJ1-2; V gene: TRBV10-3; CDR3 protein: AISEGGPGFGGYT
J gene: TRBJ1-1; V gene: TRBV6-5; CDR3 protein: ASSGPGTIHSEAF
J gene: TRBJ2-7; V gene: TRBV2; CDR3 protein: ASSEADPTGKGYEQY
J gene: TRBJ2-5; V gene: TRBV7-8; CDR3 protein: ASTAGGYQETQY
J gene: TRBJ1-2; V gene: TRBV6-1; CDR3 protein: ASSGLKGARIDYGYT
J gene: TRBJ1-4; V gene: TRBV23-1; CDR3 protein: ASRRTGPREKLF
J gene: TRBJ2-1; V gene: TRBV9; CDR3 protein: ASSSGTGAYNEQF
J gene: TRBJ2-3; V gene: TRBV7-2; CDR3 protein: ASSLRLAGGTDTQY
J gene: TRBJ2-2; V gene: TRBV11-2; CDR3 protein: ASSLVRGSGELF
J gene: TRBJ2-2; V gene: TRBV30; CDR3 protein: AWSSPGWLAGELF
J gene: TRBJ1-2; V gene: TRBV27; CDR3 protein: ASSPRGGIGYT
J gene: TRBJ2-7; V gene: TRBV5-1; CDR3 protein: ASSLGSSGYYEQY
J gene: TRBJ2-7; V gene: TRBV30; CDR3 protein: AWSVGQPYEQY
J gene: TRBJ2-3; V gene: TRBV15; CDR3 protein: ATAAPGMSTDTQY